This T cell receptor beta chain stems from a study of blood T cell repertoires in COVID-19. Enrollees, about 18 to 89 years old, lived in roughly 24 US areas. Germline assignment: CDR1 ENHRY and CDR2 SYGVKD. V lost 6 bases, J lost 2 bases, and 9 bases lay in between. This CDR3 is 13 amino acids long. Assay used: immunoSEQ multiplex PCR; TCRdb lists only in-frame clones, some missing. The sample has about 270,000 clones, roughly 86% seen once. The sequence was collected from a woman aged 18-35 years who had recovered from COVID-19. The sample comprised PBMCs or T cells enriched from blood (not recorded which). This rearrangement joins TRBV10-3 to TRBJ2-3, with D perhaps matching TRBD2 (6 bases). The CDR3 loop is CAIRGRPTDTQYF. Here the CDR3 DNA reads TGTGCCATCAGAGGGAGGCCCACAGATACGCAGTATTTT.